This T cell receptor beta chain was identified during a study of T cell changes during pregnancy in multiple sclerosis. Trimming shortened V by 1 base and J by 9 bases, and 9 bases separated the two germline ends. The CDR3 is 12 residues long. Germline CDR1 reads LNHNV; CDR2 reads YYDKDF (reference sequence). Sequenced by immunoSEQ multiplex PCR; TCRdb stores in-frame clones only, minus some. Found here are roughly 38,000 clones, 90% of them singletons; the top ten hold approximately 9.1%. This chain joins TRBV15 and TRBJ1-1; D gene ambiguous. The receptor comes from a female donor with multiple sclerosis, enrolled in a pregnancy study. The sequencing used CD8+ T cells from peripheral blood mononuclear cells, collected in the first trimester of pregnancy. The CDR3 loop is CATSRGRTQAFF. Here the CDR3 DNA reads TGTGCCACCAGCAGAGGCAGGACTCAAGCTTTCTTT.